Following are 2 T cell receptor beta chains from one sample sequenced in a study of T cells after yellow fever vaccination. Using its own MiXCR run on the 5' RACE reads, TCRdb lists one record per CDR3 protein. The sample shows about 320,000 distinct CDR3 sequences, approximately 4% of them seen only once. Material: PBMCs, obtained 15 days after the yellow fever booster vaccination. The source is a man younger than 35 who received the YFV17D yellow fever vaccine.

This clonotype occurred a few times. The V call is TRBV5-1, the J call TRBJ2-3; D possibly corresponds to TRBD1 (5 bases). The CDR3 sequence is 14 residues long. V was clipped by 1 base and J by 5 bases, with 11 bases between them. Germline V gene lookup returns CDR1 SGHRS and CDR2 YFSETQ. CDR3 in DNA: TGCGCCAGCAGCTTGTCGTCAGGGCAAGATACGCAGTATTTT. Its protein product is CASSLSSGQDTQYF.

Many counts were recorded for this clonotype. The rearrangement joins TRBV20-1 to TRBJ2-5; 8 bases are a match to TRBD2. The CDR3 contains 14 residues. The V gene's germline CDR1 is DFQATT and CDR2 SNEGSKA (reference sequence). Germline trimming cut 5 bases from V and 4 bases from J; bases unmatched to any gene: 9. CDR3 protein: CSAPRAGGIETQYF. The CDR3 DNA reads as TGCAGTGCTCCGAGGGCGGGGGGCATAGAGACCCAGTACTTC.